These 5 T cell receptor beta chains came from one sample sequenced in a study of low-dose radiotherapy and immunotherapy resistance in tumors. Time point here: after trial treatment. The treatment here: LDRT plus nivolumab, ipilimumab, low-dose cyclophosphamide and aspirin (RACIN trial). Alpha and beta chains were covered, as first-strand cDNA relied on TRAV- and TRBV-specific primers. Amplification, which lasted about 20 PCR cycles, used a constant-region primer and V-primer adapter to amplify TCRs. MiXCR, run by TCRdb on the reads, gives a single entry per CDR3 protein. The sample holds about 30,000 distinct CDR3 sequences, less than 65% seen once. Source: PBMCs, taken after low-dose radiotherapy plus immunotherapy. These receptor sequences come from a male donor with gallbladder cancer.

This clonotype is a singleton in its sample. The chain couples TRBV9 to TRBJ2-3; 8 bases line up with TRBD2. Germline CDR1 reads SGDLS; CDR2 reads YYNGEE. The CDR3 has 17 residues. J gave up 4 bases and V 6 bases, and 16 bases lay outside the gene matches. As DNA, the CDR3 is TGTGCCAGCACCGCTTTGGACGGCGGGGGGTATTCAGATACGCAGTATTTT. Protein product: CASTALDGGGYSDTQYF.

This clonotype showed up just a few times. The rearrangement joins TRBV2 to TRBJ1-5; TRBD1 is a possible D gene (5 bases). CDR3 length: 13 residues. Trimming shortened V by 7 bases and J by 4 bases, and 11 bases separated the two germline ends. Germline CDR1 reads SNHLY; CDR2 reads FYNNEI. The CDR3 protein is CASKGDGNQPQHF. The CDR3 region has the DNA TGTGCCAGCAAAGGGGACGGTAATCAGCCCCAGCATTTT.

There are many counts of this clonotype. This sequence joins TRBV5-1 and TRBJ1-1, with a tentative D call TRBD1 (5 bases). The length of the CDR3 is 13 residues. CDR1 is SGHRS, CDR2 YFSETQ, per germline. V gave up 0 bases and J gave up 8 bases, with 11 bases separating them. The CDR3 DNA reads TGCGCCAGCAGCTTGGCCGGGGGGAGGGAAGCTTTCTTT. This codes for CASSLAGGREAFF.

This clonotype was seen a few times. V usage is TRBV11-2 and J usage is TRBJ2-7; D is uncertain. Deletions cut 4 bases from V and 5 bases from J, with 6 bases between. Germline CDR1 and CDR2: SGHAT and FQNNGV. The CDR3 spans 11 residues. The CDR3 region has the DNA TGTGCCAGCAGCTCCAAACACGAGCAGTACTTC. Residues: CASSSKHEQYF. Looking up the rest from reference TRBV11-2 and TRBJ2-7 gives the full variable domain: EAGVAQSPRYKIIEKRQSVAFWCNPISGHATLYWYQQILGQGPKLLIQFQNNGVVDDSQLPKDRFSAERLKGVDSTLKIQPAKLEDSAVYLCASSSKHEQYFGPGTRLTVT.

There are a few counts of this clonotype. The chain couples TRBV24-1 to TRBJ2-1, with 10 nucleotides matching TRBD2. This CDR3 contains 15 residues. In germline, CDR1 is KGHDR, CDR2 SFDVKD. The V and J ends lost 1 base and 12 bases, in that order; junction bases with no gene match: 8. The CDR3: CATSDFFFQREGQFF. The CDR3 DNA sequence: TGTGCCACCAGTGATTTTTTTTTTCAGCGGGAGGGGCAGTTCTTC.